The sequence of this T cell receptor beta chain was determined in a study of beta chain features in type 1 diabetes (dated by TCRdb to 2016 to 2019). Looking at the study overall: Patients and healthy donors did not differ in mean age, gender distribution, total cell number or subset yield. In the study, recently diagnosed type 1 diabetes patients and matched healthy donors were compared on the TCRB repertoires of their sorted circulating CD4+ T cell subsets. Naive and central memory subsets were obtained from all 30 or so donors, but regulatory and stem cell-like memory subsets were isolated from only 8 patients and roughly 8 healthy donors. Across all samples, approximately 98,000,000 sorted cells were examined, and cell number per subset correlated strongly with RNA yield.

Summary of the overall study and its limitations: Naive, central memory and regulatory TCRB repertoires appeared to be more alike among patients than among healthy donors. Only small numbers of individuals were included in the HLA sub-analyses, which left unresolved whether HLA type had any influence on TCRB rearrangement. Shorter templates might be favored by PCR, yet because patient and control samples were amplified and corrected together, any such skew would affect both groups equally. Because cDNA rather than genomic DNA was sequenced, highly expressing activated cells could have been over-represented, although no difference in activation and CD3 levels was found between groups. In all four CD4+ subsets, TCRB CDR3 length was moderately but significantly shorter in type 1 diabetes patients. Patients with type 1 diabetes made fewer insertions and deleted more nucleotides at VDJ recombination sites, implying thymic rearrangement abnormalities.

Each donor gave one peripheral blood draw, averaging roughly 100 mL, which was collected into heparinised tubes. Using a panel that included CD45RO, CCR7, CD25, CD127, CD95 and CD27, naive, central memory, regulatory and stem cell-like memory CD4+ T cells were sorted on a BD FACSAria II. A purity above 98% was achieved for all sorted populations. PBMCs were separated immediately by Lymphoprep density gradient centrifugation and were stained directly, without being cultured. Samples were stained and sorted in pairs, with one healthy donor and one patient per experiment, so that batch effects were minimized. This clone was picked up a small number of times. Its antigen target is currently unknown. No much larger clone exists at a distance of one base, and base qualities are not known. The same CDR3 is also encoded by other DNA sequences in this sample. CDR1 and CDR2 are read off the germline V gene as SQVTM and ANQGSEA. V ends up 7 bases short and J 3 bases short, with an unmatched junction base count of 2. The CDR3 holds 11 amino acids from the cysteine to the phenylalanine. The retained sequence is limited to the CDR3, 33 bases, with the frame set at the first base.

The entire amount of isolated RNA was reverse transcribed using the High Capacity cDNA Reverse Transcription Kit, so the sequenced TCRB transcripts were expressed ones. Naive, central memory and regulatory T cell samples underwent deep immunoSEQ sequencing, averaging about 3.57 million total reads per sample. Sorted cells were lysed in RLT buffer and RNA was extracted with DNase-treated RNeasy Micro or Mini kits, depending on cell number. Each cell subset was processed separately to prevent cross-contamination, with patient and healthy donor samples processed together. Using the immunoSEQ multiplex PCR, TCRB sequences were amplified from cDNA into 87-bp fragments spanning the CDR3 region. Sequencing of the amplicons was done on the Illumina HiSeq platform. On the study's bioinformatics: Synthetic template baselines were used to correct PCR bias computationally, reads within Hamming distance 2 were collapsed together, and singletons that could not be merged were discarded. Reads were aligned against IMGT so that V, D and J genes, CDR3 length and insertions or deletions at six rearrangement sites could be assigned. Within each subset, clonotype counts were normalized to sorted cell number, and only after that were true diversity and Gini coefficients computed with the tcR R package. Repertoire sharing was quantified using the overlap coefficient calculated on TCRB nucleotide sequences. Out-of-frame TCRB sequences from naive cells were analyzed to stand in for the pre-selection repertoire. Here the immuneACCESS table is served through TCRdb, limited to in-frame sequences with V and J called. Missing clones are a known gap in these copies; in checked studies unresolved V genes cover under half, and the rest lacks a known reason. The DNA was the basis for D and trimming; V, J and clone size are from that table. This sample has 250,000 or so clones in its table, and over 65% of those were observed once. The top ten hold 0.053% of the sample.

The clonotype comes from a man younger than 40 in good health. The rearranged segments are TRBV29-1 and TRBJ1-2, with 7 bases in between that match TRBD1. Material: naive CD4+ T cells from blood. What the cell subset or site label conveys for this sample: true naive CD4+ T cells. The DNA sequence is given as TGCAGCGCAGGGACAGACTATGGCTACACCTTC. The encoded protein is CSAGTDYGYTF.